Listed here is a single T cell receptor (beta chain). Trimming left V 5 bases short and J 2 bases short, with 12 bases between. Germline loops: CDR1 KGHDR, CDR2 SFDVKD. The CDR3 extends over 14 amino acids. This entry comes from a study of blood T cells in healthy people across ages. Through a sample-barcoded 5' primer and a J-beta primer mix, a second PCR was run for 7 to 11 cycles. Each CDR3 protein gets one entry after TCRdb re-called the 5' RACE reads with MiXCR. Found here are roughly 550,000 distinct CDR3 sequences, 20% to 30% of them singletons; the top ten hold 8.7%. Another study also made use of these data, one on T cells of mothers and their children. That paper notes: In each mother, TCR beta CDR3 reads exceeded 8.5 million; in each child, they numbered a few million.

This receptor was obtained from a boy between 5 and 17 years old in good health. V and J are TRBV24-1 and TRBJ2-7; no clear D. Input material: blood. In DNA form, the CDR3 reads TGTGCCACCAGTGCCCAGGATCCCCCCTACGAGCAGTACTTC. Protein product: CATSAQDPPYEQYF.